The rows below give T cell receptor beta chains drawn from one sample of a study of blood T cells in healthy people across ages. TCRdb re-derived calls from the 5' RACE reads in MiXCR, one entry per CDR3 protein. The sample has hundreds of thousands of distinct CDR3 sequences, around two thirds seen once. What was sequenced was blood. These receptor sequences come from a man aged 25 to 40 in good health. Each CDR3 is given with its conserved first and last residue. The D gene is left open where the match is weak. Clone size is stated in some rows and not others, as once, few, many or a class when expanded.

TRBV7-3	TRBJ2-5	.	TRBD1	CASSRQGGEQETQYF	TGTGCCAGCAGCAGACAGGGGGGGGAGCAAGAGACCCAGTACTTC
TRBV7-3	TRBJ2-5	once	TRBD2	CASSLTGREAPGKETQYF	TGTGCCAGCAGCTTAACGGGGAGGGAGGCTCCCGGGAAAGAGACCCAGTACTTC
TRBV4-3	TRBJ2-7	once	.	CASSQVALGDEQYF	TGCGCCAGCAGCCAAGTAGCGCTCGGGGACGAGCAGTACTTC
TRBV12-3/TRBV12-4	TRBJ2-4	.	TRBD1	CASRPTGGGGTIQYF	TGTGCCAGCAGGCCAACAGGGGGCGGCGGAACCATTCAGTACTTC
TRBV9	TRBJ2-7	.	.	CASSPQGRGNEQYF	TGTGCCAGCAGCCCACAGGGGAGGGGTAATGAGCAGTACTTC
TRBV7-9	TRBJ2-1	.	TRBD1	CASSMGQPFSYNEQFF	TGTGCCAGCAGTATGGGACAGCCCTTCTCCTACAATGAGCAGTTCTTC
TRBV20-1	TRBJ1-2	.	.	CSANRGADDGYTF	TGCAGTGCTAATCGGGGGGCGGATGATGGCTACACCTTC
TRBV28	TRBJ2-7	once	.	CASSLPPRGEQYF	TGTGCCAGCAGTTTGCCCCCCAGGGGCGAGCAGTACTTC
TRBV9	TRBJ2-1	few	.	CASSPPPDYNEQFF	TGTGCCAGCAGCCCGCCCCCCGACTACAATGAGCAGTTCTTC
TRBV7-8	TRBJ2-7	.	TRBD2	CASSLEGGQGYEQYF	TGTGCCAGCAGCTTAGAGGGAGGGCAGGGCTACGAGCAGTACTTC
TRBV9	TRBJ2-1	.	.	CASSVDTYYNEQFF	TGTGCCAGCAGCGTAGACACTTACTACAATGAGCAGTTCTTC
TRBV29-1	TRBJ2-7	few	.	CSGKTDYEQYF	TGCAGCGGAAAGACAGACTACGAGCAGTACTTC
TRBV7-2	TRBJ1-2	.	.	CASSPGGSSTGGYTF	TGTGCCAGCAGCCCAGGCGGATCCTCTACAGGTGGCTACACCTTC
TRBV21-1	TRBJ2-3	.	.	CASSKALRGVAGGPGPDTQYF	TGTGCCAGCAGCAAAGCGCTAAGAGGAGTAGCGGGGGGGCCAGGACCAGATACGCAGTATTTT
TRBV10-3	TRBJ2-1	few	.	CAISESNSGVYNEQFF	TGTGCCATCAGTGAGTCGAATAGCGGCGTTTACAATGAGCAGTTCTTC
TRBV20-1	TRBJ2-1	few	.	CSARDFKGQGSYNEQFF	TGCAGTGCTAGAGATTTCAAGGGCCAGGGCAGTTACAATGAGCAGTTCTTC
TRBV11-2	TRBJ2-1	few	.	CASSPEVAALNEQFF	TGTGCCAGCAGTCCAGAAGTAGCGGCTCTTAATGAGCAGTTCTTC
TRBV3-1	TRBJ2-6	few	.	CASSLRAPGANVLTF	TGTGCCAGCAGCCTCAGAGCCCCGGGGGCCAACGTCCTGACTTTC
TRBV20-1	TRBJ2-5	.	TRBD1	CSATIRDRGMGTQYF	TGCAGTGCCACGATCCGGGACAGGGGGATGGGGACCCAGTACTTC
TRBV4-3	TRBJ2-4	.	TRBD2	CASSQESGGIAKNIQYF	TGCGCCAGCAGCCAAGAATCGGGGGGGATAGCCAAAAACATTCAGTACTTC
TRBV4-2	TRBJ2-3	.	TRBD2	CASSQVLAGGLSLTDTQYF	TGTGCCAGCAGCCAAGTTCTAGCGGGGGGGCTAAGTTTGACAGATACGCAGTATTTT
TRBV4-3	TRBJ2-1	.	TRBD2	CASSQDLTAGGPTNEQFF	TGCGCCAGCAGCCAAGATCTGACGGCGGGGGGCCCTACCAATGAGCAGTTCTTC
TRBV5-1	TRBJ1-1	.	TRBD1	CASRTGRLNTEAFF	TGCGCCAGCAGGACAGGGAGGTTGAACACTGAAGCTTTCTTT
TRBV6-6	TRBJ2-3	.	TRBD1	CASSPAGTGFRTDTQYF	TGTGCCAGCAGTCCAGCCGGGACAGGGTTCCGCACAGATACGCAGTATTTT
TRBV7-2	TRBJ2-5	.	TRBD2	CASSPPSTSGGSETQYF	TGTGCCAGCAGCCCACCCAGTACTAGCGGGGGTTCGGAGACCCAGTACTTC
TRBV11-2	TRBJ1-2	few	.	CASSFSPDSYGYTF	TGTGCCAGCAGCTTTTCGCCAGATAGCTATGGCTACACCTTC
TRBV6-5	TRBJ2-7	.	TRBD1	CASSYGTGGHYEQYF	TGTGCCAGCAGTTACGGGACAGGGGGGCATTACGAGCAGTACTTC
TRBV12-3/TRBV12-4	TRBJ2-3	once	.	CASSLRDSADTQYF	TGTGCCAGCAGCCTCCGAGACAGCGCAGATACGCAGTATTTT
TRBV4-3	TRBJ2-5	.	.	CASSQDRRQQYF	TGCGCCAGCAGCCAAGACAGGAGGCAGCAGTACTTC
TRBV7-3	TRBJ1-2	many	.	CASSKDSSYGYTF	TGTGCCAGCAGCAAGGACAGTAGTTATGGCTACACCTTC
TRBV9	TRBJ1-1	.	.	CASSVEVHGTEAFF	TGTGCCAGCAGCGTAGAGGTTCACGGCACTGAAGCTTTCTTT
TRBV4-3	TRBJ1-5	.	.	CASSQYRVGNQPQHF	TGCGCCAGCAGCCAATACAGGGTGGGCAATCAGCCCCAGCATTTT
TRBV4-1	TRBJ1-4	once	.	CASSQQGLNEKLFF	TGCGCCAGCAGCCAACAGGGCCTGAATGAAAAACTGTTTTTT
TRBV12-3/TRBV12-4	TRBJ1-5	.	TRBD1	CASSTQGAVLNQPQHF	TGTGCCAGCAGCACTCAGGGGGCCGTTCTCAATCAGCCCCAGCATTTT
TRBV20-1	TRBJ2-1	.	TRBD2	CSARVFSGTSKFF	TGCAGTGCTAGAGTCTTCTCCGGGACTAGCAAGTTCTTC
TRBV6-5	TRBJ1-6	.	.	CASSYLRPSHISPLHF	TGTGCCAGCAGTTATTTGAGGCCCTCGCACATTTCACCCCTCCACTTT
TRBV4-2	TRBJ2-5	.	TRBD2	CASSQQLGTSGHQETQYF	TGTGCCAGCAGCCAACAACTCGGGACTAGCGGACACCAAGAGACCCAGTACTTC
TRBV2	TRBJ2-4	.	.	CATTVQPAKNIQYF	TGTGCCACCACGGTCCAACCAGCCAAAAACATTCAGTACTTC
TRBV20-1	TRBJ2-4	many	.	CSASIGGDKNIQYF	TGCAGTGCTTCTATTGGAGGGGACAAAAACATTCAGTACTTC
TRBV7-9	TRBJ2-4	.	TRBD2	CASSYVAGGPDIQYF	TGTGCCAGCAGCTACGTAGCGGGGGGGCCTGACATTCAGTACTTC
TRBV6-5	TRBJ2-3	once	.	CASSYPKARDTQYF	TGTGCCAGCAGTTACCCGAAGGCTAGAGATACGCAGTATTTT
TRBV20-1	TRBJ2-4	.	.	CSALPLAKNIQYF	TGCAGTGCGCTACCTCTAGCCAAAAACATTCAGTACTTC
TRBV4-3	TRBJ2-3	.	TRBD2	CASSQDPGTSITTDTQYF	TGCGCCAGCAGCCAAGATCCGGGGACTAGTATTACAACAGATACGCAGTATTTT
TRBV9	TRBJ2-7	few	.	CASSPGESYEQYF	TGTGCCAGCAGCCCGGGGGAGTCCTACGAGCAGTACTTC
TRBV2	TRBJ2-5	.	.	CASCRRSQWGETQYF	TGTGCCAGCTGCCGAAGGTCCCAATGGGGAGAGACCCAGTACTTC
TRBV6-5	TRBJ2-7	.	TRBD1	CASSYGQGHSYEQYF	TGCGCCAGCAGTTATGGACAGGGCCACTCCTACGAGCAGTACTTC